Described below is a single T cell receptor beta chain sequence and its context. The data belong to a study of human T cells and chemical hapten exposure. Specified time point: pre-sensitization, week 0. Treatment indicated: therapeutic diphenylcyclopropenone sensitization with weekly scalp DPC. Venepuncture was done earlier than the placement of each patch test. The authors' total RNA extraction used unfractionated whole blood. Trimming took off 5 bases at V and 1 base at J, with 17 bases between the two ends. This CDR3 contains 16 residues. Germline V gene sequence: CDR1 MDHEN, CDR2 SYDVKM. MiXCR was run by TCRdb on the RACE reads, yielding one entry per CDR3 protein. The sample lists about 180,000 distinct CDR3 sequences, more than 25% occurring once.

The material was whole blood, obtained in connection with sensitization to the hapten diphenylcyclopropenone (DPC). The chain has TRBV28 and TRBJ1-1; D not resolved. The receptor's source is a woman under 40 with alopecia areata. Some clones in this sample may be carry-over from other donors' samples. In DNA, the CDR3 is TGTGCCAGCAGTCCCCAAGGACGGCAAAAGAACACTGAAGCTTTCTTT. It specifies CASSPQGRQKNTEAFF.